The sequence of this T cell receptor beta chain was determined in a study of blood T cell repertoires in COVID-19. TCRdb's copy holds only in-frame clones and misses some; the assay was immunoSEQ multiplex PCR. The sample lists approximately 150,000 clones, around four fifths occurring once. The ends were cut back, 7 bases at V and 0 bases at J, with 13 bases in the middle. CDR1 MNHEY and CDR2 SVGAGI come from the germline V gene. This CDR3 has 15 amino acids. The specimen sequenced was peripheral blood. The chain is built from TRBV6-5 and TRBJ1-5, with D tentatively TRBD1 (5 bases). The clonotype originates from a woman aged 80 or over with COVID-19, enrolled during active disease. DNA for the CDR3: TGTGCCAGCATTCCGACAGTTAATAGCAATCAGCCCCAGCATTTT. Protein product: CASIPTVNSNQPQHF.